A single sample gave rise to the 18 T cell receptor beta chains below, sequenced in a study of patients and donors after allogeneic stem cell transplantation (dated by TCRdb to 2020 to 2021). Receptors were amplified or captured by RT-PCR. The sequencer was a NextSeq 550. In TCRdb, the public reads were trimmed at Q25 with fastp and aligned with MiXCR, with productive beta chains retained. Each CDR3 protein gets just one entry, which takes the most common genes and DNA from the rows behind it. The table for this sample lists about 40,000 distinct CDR3 sequences; more than 30% of them were counted only once. About 78% of the sample is in the top ten clones. Material for sequencing was blood, either unsorted or a sorted T cell fraction (not recorded which). All receptors come from a human donor who was either an allogeneic HSCT recipient or a stem cell or donor lymphocyte infusion donor (not recorded which). It is not recorded whose cells these are; they may come from a transplant donor.

The gene calls are TRBV18 and TRBJ2-7, with D possibly being TRBD2 (6 bases). The germline V and J ends were trimmed by 0 bases and 3 bases, with 6 bases remaining between them. The CDR3 runs to 13 residues. Germline V gives CDR1 KGHSH, CDR2 LQKENI. In nucleotides, the CDR3 is TGTGCCAGCTCACCACCAGCGGGCTACGAGCAGTACTTC. Its protein product is CASSPPAGYEQYF.

The CDR3 region has the DNA TGTGCCAGCAGTGCCACACACAGGGGAGCCAAAAACATTCAGTACTTC. Protein product: CASSATHRGAKNIQYF. V gene TRBV27 combines with J gene TRBJ2-4, with 7 bases matching TRBD1. With V trimmed by 5 bases and J by 0 bases, 7 bases remained unmatched. Germline CDR1 MNHEY, CDR2 SMNVEV (reference sequence). CDR3 size: 16 residues.

Only a few counts were recorded for this clonotype. This chain links TRBV11-2 with TRBJ2-6; TRBD1 is a possible D gene (5 bases). There are 16 residues in the CDR3. V was shortened by 1 base and J by 0 bases, with 7 bases between the two germline ends. Germline V gene sequence: CDR1 SGHAT, CDR2 FQNNGV. CDR3 sequence (DNA): TGTGCCAGCAGCTTAGGGACAACCTCTGGGGCCAACGTCCTGACTTTC. Amino acids: CASSLGTTSGANVLTF.

The table lists this clonotype with a few counts. The chain links TRBV5-5 to TRBJ2-3; D is uncertain. CDR1 and CDR2 from the germline V gene are SGHKS and YYEKEE (reference sequence). Deletions cut 1 base from V and 2 bases from J, with 5 bases between. This CDR3 comprises 13 residues. The CDR3 sequence: CASSLRPTDTQYF. In nucleotides, the CDR3 is TGTGCCAGCAGCTTGAGACCCACAGATACGCAGTATTTT.

This chain connects TRBV7-9 to TRBJ1-3; D gene uncertain. The CDR3 is 13 amino acids. From germline, CDR1 is SEHNR and CDR2 FQNEAQ (reference sequence). Trimming removed 1 base from V and 4 bases from J, with 5 bases in between. The CDR3 DNA follows: TGTGCCAGCAGCTTAGTATCCGGAAACACCATATATTTT. It encodes CASSLVSGNTIYF.

The sample holds a few counts of this clonotype. For the CDR3, the DNA is TGTGCCAGCAGTTTAGGCGGACTACCCGGTACGCAGTATTTT. Its translation: CASSLGGLPGTQYF. The rearrangement joins TRBV27 to TRBJ2-3; D is perhaps TRBD2 (6 bases). Per germline, CDR1 MNHEY and CDR2 SMNVEV (reference sequence). V lost 2 bases and J lost 8, with 14 bases in between. CDR3 size: 14 residues.

V is TRBV6-2 or TRBV6-3 and J is TRBJ1-2; D gene unclear. V was shortened by 1 base and J by 3 bases, with 0 bases between the two germline ends. The CDR3 runs to 11 residues. Germline V gene sequence: CDR1 MNHEY, CDR2 SVGEGT. The CDR3 loop reads CASSYYYGYTF. The CDR3 DNA reads TGTGCCAGCAGTTACTACTATGGCTACACCTTC.

The rearrangement joins TRBV20-1 to TRBJ1-1, with D possibly TRBD1 on 6 matching bases. V was cut by 1 base and J by 1 base, with 25 bases left in between. This CDR3 is built from 19 residues. The germline gives CDR1 DFQATT, CDR2 SNEGSKA (reference sequence). For the CDR3, the DNA is TGCAGTGCTAGAGGTTTACCCATTATTGGGGGCGCGGGGAACACTGAAGCTTTCTTT. Translated: CSARGLPIIGGAGNTEAFF.

This clonotype was counted a few times. CDR3 in amino acids: CASSTRTDDYGYTF. CDR3 sequence (DNA): TGTGCCAGCAGCACCCGGACAGATGACTATGGCTACACCTTC. V gene TRBV11-2 combines with J gene TRBJ1-2, with D possibly being TRBD1 (6 bases). The V and J ends lost 5 bases and 3 bases respectively, with 13 bases between them. CDR3 length equals 14 residues. Germline CDR1 reads SGHAT; CDR2 reads FQNNGV.

The chain is built from TRBV4-1 and TRBJ2-2, with D unclear. This CDR3 spans 14 amino acids. Between the trimmed V and J ends, which lost 4 bases and 3 bases, there was a span of 9 bases. Germline V CDR1 and CDR2: MGHRA, YSYEKL. CDR3 sequence: CASSPHQDTGELFF. Written as DNA, the CDR3 is TGCGCCAGCAGCCCTCACCAAGACACCGGGGAGCTGTTTTTT.

This clonotype has more than one count but fewer than ten. The chain uses TRBV27 and TRBJ2-7, with 10 bases lining up with TRBD2. V lost 0 bases, J lost 3 bases, and 14 bases stayed unmatched. Per germline, CDR1 MNHEY and CDR2 SMNVEV (reference sequence). The CDR3 is made up of 19 amino acids. Here the CDR3 DNA reads TGTGCCAGCAGTTTATCGAGGACTAGGCTAGCGGGAGCGTTCTACGAGCAGTACTTC. Translated, it gives CASSLSRTRLAGAFYEQYF.

V is TRBV28 and J is TRBJ1-5; 7 positions agree with TRBD1. Germline V lookup: CDR1 MDHEN, CDR2 SYDVKM. The CDR3 loop spans 19 amino acids. V dropped 5 bases and J dropped 2; count of bases not matched to a gene: 18. CDR3: CASSPGPTGNAYGNQPQHF. The DNA of the CDR3 is TGTGCCAGCAGTCCGGGCCCGACAGGGAATGCCTATGGCAATCAGCCCCAGCATTTT.

In its sample, this clonotype was seen a few times. The gene calls are TRBV7-3 and TRBJ1-1, with D perhaps TRBD1 (6 bases). The V gene's germline CDR1 is SGHTA and CDR2 FQGTGA. With 1 base removed from V and 1 base from J, the gap between germline ends came to 10 bases. The CDR3 runs to 15 residues. DNA of the CDR3: TGTGCCAGCAGCTTAAATGGGGGGCCGAACACTGAAGCTTTCTTT. Residues: CASSLNGGPNTEAFF.

The chain links TRBV7-3 to TRBJ1-2, with TRBD1 matching 7 bases. CDR1 is SGHTA and CDR2 is FQGTGA in the germline V gene. J lost 2 bases, V lost 5 bases, and 5 bases had no gene match. CDR3 length: 14 residues. The CDR3 here is CASSDQTGNYGYTF. CDR3 in DNA: TGTGCCAGCAGCGATCAGACAGGGAACTATGGCTACACCTTC.

V is TRBV4-1 and J is TRBJ2-7, with TRBD2 identical over 11 bases. V lost 3 bases and J lost 7; bases outside the gene matches: 8. This CDR3 is 15 amino acids long. CDR1 and CDR2 (germline): MGHRA, YSYEKL. The CDR3 here is CASSQGLAGGGEQYF. CDR3 coding DNA: TGCGCCAGCAGCCAGGGCTTAGCGGGAGGGGGTGAGCAGTACTTC.

The genes are TRBV3-1 and TRBJ2-7; weak D call: TRBD2 (5 bases). The CDR3 consists of 15 residues. Trimming took 4 bases from V and 3 from J, leaving 16 bases between them. Germline-derived CDR1 and CDR2 are LGHDT and YNNKEL (reference sequence). CDR3 DNA sequence: TGTGCCAGCAGCCTGGGTTCTGGGAGTAACTACGAGCAGTACTTC. Protein: CASSLGSGSNYEQYF.

This clonotype was counted between two and nine times. CDR3 DNA: TGTGCCAGCAGCTTAGGTACTAGCGCGACAGATACGCAGTATTTT. Encoded protein: CASSLGTSATDTQYF. The chain links TRBV7-8 to TRBJ2-3; 7 bases match TRBD2. Germline lookup yields CDR1 SGHVS and CDR2 FQNEAQ. There are 15 residues in the CDR3. Trimming cost V 1 base and J 3 bases; bases outside gene matches: 4. Filled out from reference TRBV7-8 and TRBJ2-3, the complete variable domain reads GAGVSQSPRYKVAKRGQDVALRCDPISGHVSLFWYQQALGQGPEFLTYFQNEAQLDKSGLPSDRFFAERPEGSVSTLKIQRTQQEDSAVYLCASSLGTSATDTQYFGPGTRLTVL.

The chain combines TRBV20-1 with TRBJ2-7; 10 nucleotides line up with TRBD1. The CDR3 has 14 amino acids. Germline V CDR1 and CDR2: DFQATT, SNEGSKA (reference sequence). The V and J ends lost 6 bases and 4 bases, in that order; junction bases with no gene match: 9. For the CDR3, the DNA is TGCAGTGCCCCGACCGGGACAGGGGCGTACGAGCAGTACTTC. Its protein product is CSAPTGTGAYEQYF.